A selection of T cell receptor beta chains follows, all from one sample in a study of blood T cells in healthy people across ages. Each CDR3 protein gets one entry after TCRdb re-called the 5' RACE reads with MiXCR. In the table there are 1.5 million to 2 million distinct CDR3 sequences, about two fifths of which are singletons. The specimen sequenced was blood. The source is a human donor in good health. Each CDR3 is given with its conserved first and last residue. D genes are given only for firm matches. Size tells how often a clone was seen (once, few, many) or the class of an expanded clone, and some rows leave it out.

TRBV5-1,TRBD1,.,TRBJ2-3,CASSSTGEDMQYF,TGCGCCAGCAGCTCGACAGGGGAGGATATGCAGTATTTT
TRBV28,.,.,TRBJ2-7,CASSYPGSSYEQYF,TGTGCCAGCAGTTACCCGGGTAGCTCCTACGAGCAGTACTTC
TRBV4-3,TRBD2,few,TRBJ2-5,CASSPQTSHQETQYF,TGCGCCAGCAGCCCCCAGACTAGCCACCAAGAGACCCAGTACTTC
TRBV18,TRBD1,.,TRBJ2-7,CASSSLGTGPSYEQYF,TGTGCCAGCTCGTCTTTGGGGACAGGACCCTCCTACGAGCAGTACTTC
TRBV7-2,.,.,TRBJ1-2,CASSLGQLPNYGYTF,TGTGCCAGCAGCTTAGGTCAACTCCCTAACTATGGCTACACCTTC
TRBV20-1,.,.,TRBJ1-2,CSARSPGSYGYTF,TGCAGTGCTAGGTCCCCAGGGAGCTATGGCTACACCTTC
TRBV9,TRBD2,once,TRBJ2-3,CASSVASGRGGTDTQYF,TGTGCCAGCAGCGTAGCTTCAGGGCGGGGGGGCACAGATACGCAGTATTTT
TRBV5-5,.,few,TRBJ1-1,CASSIPGSAEAFF,TGTGCCAGCAGCATTCCGGGGTCCGCTGAAGCTTTCTTT
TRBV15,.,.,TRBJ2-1,CATSRDNRRGTNEQFF,TGTGCCACCAGCAGAGATAACAGGAGGGGGACGAATGAGCAGTTCTTC
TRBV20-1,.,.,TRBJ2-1,CSARWRGQNEQFF,TGCAGTGCTAGGTGGAGGGGGCAGAATGAGCAGTTCTTC
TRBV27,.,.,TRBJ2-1,CASTDYYNEQFF,TGTGCCAGCACAGACTACTACAATGAGCAGTTCTTC
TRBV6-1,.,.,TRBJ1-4,CASSEAKTAINEKLFF,TGTGCCAGCAGTGAAGCCAAGACAGCGATTAATGAAAAACTGTTTTTT
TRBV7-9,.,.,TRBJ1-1,CASLGGNTEAFF,TGTGCCAGCCTGGGGGGGAACACTGAAGCTTTCTTT
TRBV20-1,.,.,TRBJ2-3,CSASDGGLTSTDTQYF,TGCAGTGCTAGTGACGGGGGGCTTACTAGCACAGATACGCAGTATTTT
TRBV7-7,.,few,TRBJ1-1,CASSAVGGTEAFF,TGTGCCAGCAGCGCGGTCGGTGGGACTGAAGCTTTCTTT
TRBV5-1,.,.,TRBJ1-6,CASSLDGGDYSPLHF,TGCGCCAGCAGCTTGGACGGGGGGGACTATTCACCCCTCCACTTT
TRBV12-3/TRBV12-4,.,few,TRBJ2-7,CASSPSWNEQYF,TGTGCCAGCAGCCCTAGCTGGAACGAGCAGTACTTC
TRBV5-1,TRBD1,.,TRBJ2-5,CASSSSRDSPYGQYF,TGCGCCAGCAGCTCGTCCCGGGACAGTCCCTACGGGCAGTACTTC
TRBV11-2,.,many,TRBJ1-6,CASSFSSYNSPLHF,TGTGCCAGCAGCTTTAGCTCCTATAATTCACCCCTCCACTTT
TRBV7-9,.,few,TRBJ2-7,CASAGDNSYEQYF,TGTGCCAGCGCCGGGGACAACTCCTACGAGCAGTACTTC
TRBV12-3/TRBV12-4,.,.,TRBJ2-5,CASRVRFEETQYF,TGTGCCAGCAGGGTTAGATTCGAAGAGACCCAGTACTTC
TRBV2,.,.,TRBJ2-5,CASSERTETQYF,TGTGCCAGCAGTGAACGAACGGAGACCCAGTACTTC
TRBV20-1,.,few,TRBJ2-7,CSAREWGTDGHYEQYF,TGCAGTGCTAGAGAGTGGGGGACGGACGGACATTACGAGCAGTACTTC
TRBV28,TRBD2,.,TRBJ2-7,CVSTPVGAGGQSYEQYF,TGTGTCAGCACCCCAGTGGGAGCGGGGGGACAATCCTACGAGCAGTACTTC
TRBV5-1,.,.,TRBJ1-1,CASSLAFNTDEAFF,TGCGCCAGCAGCTTGGCGTTTAACACTGATGAAGCTTTCTTT
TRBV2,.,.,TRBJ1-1,CASSDGVTEAFF,TGTGCCAGCAGTGATGGAGTGACTGAAGCTTTCTTT
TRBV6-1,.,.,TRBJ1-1,CASSEVGGLTEAFF,TGCGCCAGCAGTGAAGTGGGGGGATTGACTGAAGCTTTCTTT
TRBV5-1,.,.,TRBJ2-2,CASSPIEGTGELFF,TGCGCCAGCAGCCCGATTGAAGGCACCGGGGAGCTGTTTTTT
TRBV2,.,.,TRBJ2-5,CASRIAVMETRYF,TGTGCCAGCAGAATAGCCGTTATGGAGACCCGGTACTTC
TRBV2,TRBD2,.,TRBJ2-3,CASKPGLDLDTQYF,TGTGCCAGCAAACCTGGACTAGATCTCGATACGCAGTATTTT
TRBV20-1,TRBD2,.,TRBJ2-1,CSARLAGVKEQFF,TGCAGTGCTAGACTAGCGGGAGTAAAGGAGCAGTTCTTC
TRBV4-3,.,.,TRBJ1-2,CASSQDWGSRLYGYTF,TGCGCCAGCAGCCAAGATTGGGGGTCCCGTCTCTATGGCTACACCTTC
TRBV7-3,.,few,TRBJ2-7,CASSLSAGASYERYF,TGTGCCAGCAGCTTATCGGCAGGGGCCTCCTACGAGCGGTACTTC
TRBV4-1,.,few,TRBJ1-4,CASRGIGRGREKLFF,TGCGCCAGCAGAGGAATAGGCAGGGGAAGGGAAAAACTGTTTTTT
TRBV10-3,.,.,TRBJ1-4,CAISEKWETNEKLFF,TGTGCCATCAGTGAGAAGTGGGAGACTAATGAAAAACTGTTTTTT
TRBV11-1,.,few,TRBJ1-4,CASSPGTYLGTNEKLFF,TGTGCCAGCAGCCCAGGGACCTACCTGGGAACTAATGAAAAACTGTTTTTT
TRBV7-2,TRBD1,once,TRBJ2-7,CASSSGGPFSYEQYF,TGTGCCAGTTCTTCAGGGGGCCCTTTTTCCTACGAGCAGTACTTC
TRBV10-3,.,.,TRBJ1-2,CAIGAGDNYGYTF,TGTGCCATCGGGGCAGGTGATAACTATGGCTACACCTTC
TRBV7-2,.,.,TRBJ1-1,CASSLRDGGTEAFF,TGTGCCAGCAGCCTCCGGGACGGAGGTACTGAAGCTTTCTTT